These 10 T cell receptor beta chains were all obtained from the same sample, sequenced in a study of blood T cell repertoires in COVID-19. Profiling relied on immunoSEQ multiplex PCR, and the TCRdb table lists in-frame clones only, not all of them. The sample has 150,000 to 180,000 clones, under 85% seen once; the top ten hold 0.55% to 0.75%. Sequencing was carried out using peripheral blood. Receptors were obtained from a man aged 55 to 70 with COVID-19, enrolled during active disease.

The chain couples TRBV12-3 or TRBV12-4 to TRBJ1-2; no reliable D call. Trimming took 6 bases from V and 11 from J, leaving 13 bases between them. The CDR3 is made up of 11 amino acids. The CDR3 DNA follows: TGTGCCAGCAGCCCCGGGGTGGTATACACCTTC. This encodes CASSPGVVYTF.

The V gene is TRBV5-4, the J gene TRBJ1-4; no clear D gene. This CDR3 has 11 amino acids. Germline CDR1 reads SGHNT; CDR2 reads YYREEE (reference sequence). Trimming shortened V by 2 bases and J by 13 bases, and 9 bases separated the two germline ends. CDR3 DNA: TGTGCCAGCAGCTTTGAACAGAGACTGTTTTTT. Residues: CASSFEQRLFF.

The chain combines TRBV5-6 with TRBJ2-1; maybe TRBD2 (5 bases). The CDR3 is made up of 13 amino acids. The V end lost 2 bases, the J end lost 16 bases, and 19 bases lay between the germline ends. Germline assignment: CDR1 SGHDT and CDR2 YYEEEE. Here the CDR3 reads CASSFLASPTFFF. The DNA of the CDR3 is TGTGCCAGCAGCTTCCTAGCCAGCCCGACTTTCTTCTTC.

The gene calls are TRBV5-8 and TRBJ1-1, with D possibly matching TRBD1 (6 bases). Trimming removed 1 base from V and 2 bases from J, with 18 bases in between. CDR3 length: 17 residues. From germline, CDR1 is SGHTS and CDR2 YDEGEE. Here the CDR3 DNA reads TGTGCCAGCAGCTTGACAGGGTTAGGCTACCCCAACACTGAAGCTTTCTTT. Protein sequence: CASSLTGLGYPNTEAFF.

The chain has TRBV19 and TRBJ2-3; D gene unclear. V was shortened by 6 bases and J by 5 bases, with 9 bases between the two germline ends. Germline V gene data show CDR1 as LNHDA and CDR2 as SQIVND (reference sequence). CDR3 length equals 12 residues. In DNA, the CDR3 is TGTGCCAGTAGCACACAGATAGATACGCAGTATTTT. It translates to CASSTQIDTQYF.

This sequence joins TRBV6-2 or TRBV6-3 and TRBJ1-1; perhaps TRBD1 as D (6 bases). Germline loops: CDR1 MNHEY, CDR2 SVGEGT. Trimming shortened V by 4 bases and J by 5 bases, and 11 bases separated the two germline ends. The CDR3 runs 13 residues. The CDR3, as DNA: TGTGCCAGCAGTTCACTCAGGGGTACTGAAGCTTTCTTT. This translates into CASSSLRGTEAFF.

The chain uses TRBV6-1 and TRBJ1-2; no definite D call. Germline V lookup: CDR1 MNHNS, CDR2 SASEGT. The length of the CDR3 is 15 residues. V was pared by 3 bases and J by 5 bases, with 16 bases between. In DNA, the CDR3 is TGTGCCAGCAGTGAGCCGGGAGTTGGGCTATATGGCTACACCTTC. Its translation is CASSEPGVGLYGYTF.

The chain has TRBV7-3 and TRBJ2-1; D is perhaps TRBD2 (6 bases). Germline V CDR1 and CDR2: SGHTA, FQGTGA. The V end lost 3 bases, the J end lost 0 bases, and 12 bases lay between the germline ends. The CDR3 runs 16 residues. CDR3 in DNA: TGTGCCAGCAGCTTCGCGGCGGGGAGCTCCTACAATGAGCAGTTCTTC. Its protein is CASSFAAGSSYNEQFF.

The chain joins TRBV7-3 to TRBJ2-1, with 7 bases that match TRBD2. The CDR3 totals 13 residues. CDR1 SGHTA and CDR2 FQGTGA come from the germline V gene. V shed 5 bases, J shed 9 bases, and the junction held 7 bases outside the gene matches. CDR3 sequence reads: CASSTNSGAEQFF. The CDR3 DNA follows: TGTGCCAGCAGCACCAACAGCGGGGCTGAGCAGTTCTTC.

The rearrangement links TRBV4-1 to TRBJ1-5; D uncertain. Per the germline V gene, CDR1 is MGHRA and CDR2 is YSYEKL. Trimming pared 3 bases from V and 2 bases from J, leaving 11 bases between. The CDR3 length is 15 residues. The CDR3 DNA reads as TGCGCCAGCAGCCACGGTATTTTTGGCAATCAGCCCCAGCATTTT. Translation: CASSHGIFGNQPQHF.